The clone carrying this T cell receptor beta chain was recorded a few times. Its antigen is still unknown. The entry originates in a study of T cells in Graves' hyperthyroidism and ophthalmopathy. The overall study: Specimen type is peripheral blood, collected at initial diagnosis prior to any treatment.

Amplified TCR beta CDR3 regions came from RNA transcripts. Carried out on the TCR CDR3, a first-round RT-PCR used the HTBI primer set. A single record per CDR3 protein comes from TCRdb applying MiXCR to the multiplex PCR reads. The data contain around 350,000 distinct CDR3 sequences, 20% to 30% of them singletons. General observations from the study: Stable hyperthyroidism was separated from ophthalmopathy by a model based on 13 V-J features.

The ends were cut back, 3 bases at V and 5 bases at J, with 13 bases in the middle. This CDR3 contains 14 residues. Looked up from germline, CDR1 is KGHDR and CDR2 is SFDVKD. The chain links TRBV24-1 to TRBJ2-7, with TRBD2 as a possible D gene (6 bases). This clonotype was sampled from a middle-aged man with Graves' hyperthyroidism. Sequencing was done on a sample of blood. The CDR3 sequence: CATSDPQGGDEQYF. In nucleotides, the CDR3 is TGTGCCACCAGTGATCCCCAGGGCGGGGACGAGCAGTACTTC.